A selection of T cell receptor beta chains follows, all from one sample in a study of control samples from healthy donors and cancer patients. Profiling relied on immunoSEQ multiplex PCR, and the TCRdb table lists in-frame clones only, not all of them. The repertoire holds approximately 84,000 clones, roughly 86% seen once, with approximately 9.8% in the top ten. Input material: blood. The receptor set was obtained from a woman aged 60-75 years in good health. Each CDR3 is given with its conserved first and last residue. Size tells how often a clone was seen (once, few, many) or the class of an expanded clone, and some rows leave it out.

V	size	J	CDR3
TRBV7-2	.	TRBJ2-5	CASSFFGKTQYF
TRBV7-2	.	TRBJ2-1	CASSLAGYEQFF
TRBV5-1	.	TRBJ2-1	CASSEKPGLGSYNEQFF
TRBV6-6	.	TRBJ2-7	CASSDNSDSAYEQYF
TRBV18	.	TRBJ2-7	CASSPDTGSYEQYF
TRBV27	.	TRBJ1-5	CASSPQGGGGYQPQHF
TRBV2	.	TRBJ2-1	CASSEDYNNEQFF
TRBV5-1	once	TRBJ2-3	CASSLDRIPDTQYF
TRBV7-9	.	TRBJ2-2	CASSSTSGTTGELFF
TRBV4-1	.	TRBJ1-2	CASSPDGTYGYTF
TRBV14	once	TRBJ2-7	CASSHQGGSLYEQYF
TRBV6-5	once	TRBJ1-5	CASRGQINQPQHF
TRBV9	.	TRBJ1-5	CASSRTGSNQPQHF
TRBV10-3	.	TRBJ1-2	CAISESLFYGYTF
TRBV5-1	.	TRBJ2-2	CASSPGTRGFGELFF
TRBV10-1	.	TRBJ1-5	CAMSSGDREGNSNQPQHF
TRBV6-5	.	TRBJ1-5	CASSRQRNQPQHF
TRBV28	once	TRBJ1-6	CASRLTRESPLHF
TRBV25-1	.	TRBJ2-2	CASRPSANTGELFF
TRBV11-1	.	TRBJ2-7	CASSRDRFSYEQYF
TRBV19	.	TRBJ2-3	CASSIDRTSYTTDTQYF
TRBV5-1	.	TRBJ2-1	CASSLDPRVGNEQFF
TRBV9	few	TRBJ2-7	CASSVGLREAGSYEQYF
TRBV7-2	.	TRBJ2-7	CASSLTPSGPYEQYF
TRBV19	.	TRBJ2-1	CASMTSGIVGEQFF
TRBV6-4	once	TRBJ1-5	CASSEMAGINQPQHF
TRBV27	.	TRBJ2-2	CASSFRRREVGELFF
TRBV6-5	.	TRBJ2-6	CAAQSGANVLTF
TRBV5-5	.	TRBJ2-2	CASSFPGTGVTGELFF
TRBV2	.	TRBJ2-4	CASSERGPIKNIQYF
TRBV3-1/TRBV3-2	once	TRBJ1-2	CASSHSGGVYTF
TRBV4-3	.	TRBJ2-3	CASSQDGRPSSTDTQYF
TRBV13	few	TRBJ1-2	CASSLGMGLNYGYTF
TRBV18	.	TRBJ2-4	CASSPGNRRSNIQYF